This TCR beta chain was profiled in a study of T cell repertoires in cytomegalovirus infection. Whole-study context: Public TCR beta signatures were indicative of both CMV infection and a matching HLA type.

Deletions cut 2 bases from V and 2 bases from J, with 15 bases between. The CDR3 extends over 17 amino acids. The V gene's germline CDR1 is SGHVS and CDR2 FQNEAQ. This clonotype has just a few counts. What it recognizes is unknown. TCRdb used MiXCR to reprocess the reads, holding one entry per CDR3 protein. This sample has more than 150,000 distinct CDR3 sequences, with about 15% found just once. Overall study findings and caveats: Of the TCR beta families, the public ones yielded a cumulative frequency that identified carriers of CMV plus the relevant HLA. Predominance within the ex vivo response was attributable to HLA-C-restricted CMV-specific TCR beta clonotypes.

What was sequenced was CD8+ T cells from PBMCs. The clonotype was recovered from a human donor in good health (CMV status not recorded). Some clones in this sample may be carry-over from other donors' samples. V usage is TRBV7-8 and J usage is TRBJ2-2; no firm D call. This CDR3 is CASSLKPLGLNTGELFF. The CDR3 bases are TGTGCCAGCAGCTTAAAACCGCTAGGTTTAAACACCGGGGAGCTGTTTTTT.